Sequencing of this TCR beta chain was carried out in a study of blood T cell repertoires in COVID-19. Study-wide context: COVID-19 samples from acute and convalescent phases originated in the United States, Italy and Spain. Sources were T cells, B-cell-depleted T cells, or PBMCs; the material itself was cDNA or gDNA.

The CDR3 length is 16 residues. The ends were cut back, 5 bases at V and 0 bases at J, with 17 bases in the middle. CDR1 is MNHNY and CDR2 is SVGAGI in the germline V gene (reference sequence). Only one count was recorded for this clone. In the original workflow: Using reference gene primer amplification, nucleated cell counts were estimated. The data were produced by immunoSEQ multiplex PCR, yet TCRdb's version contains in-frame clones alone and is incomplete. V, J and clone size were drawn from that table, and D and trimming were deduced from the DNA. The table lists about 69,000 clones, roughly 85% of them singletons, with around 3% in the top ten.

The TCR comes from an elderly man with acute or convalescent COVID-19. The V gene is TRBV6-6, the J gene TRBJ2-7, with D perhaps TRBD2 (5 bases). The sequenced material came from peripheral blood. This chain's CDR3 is CASSISRTGSSYEQYF. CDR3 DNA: TGTGCCAGCAGTATCTCTCGGACGGGAAGCTCCTACGAGCAGTACTTC.